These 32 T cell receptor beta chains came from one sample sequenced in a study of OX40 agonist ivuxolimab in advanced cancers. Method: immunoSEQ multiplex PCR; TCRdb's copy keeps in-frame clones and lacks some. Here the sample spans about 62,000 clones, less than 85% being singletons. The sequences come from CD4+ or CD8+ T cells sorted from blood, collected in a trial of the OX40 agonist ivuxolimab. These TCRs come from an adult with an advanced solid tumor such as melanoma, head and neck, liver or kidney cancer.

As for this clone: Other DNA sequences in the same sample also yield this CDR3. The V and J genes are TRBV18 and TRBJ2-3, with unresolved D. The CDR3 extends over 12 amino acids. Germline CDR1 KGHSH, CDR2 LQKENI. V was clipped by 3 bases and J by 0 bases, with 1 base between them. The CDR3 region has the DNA TGTGCCAGCTCACCGAGCACAGATACGCAGTATTTT. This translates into CASSPSTDTQYF.

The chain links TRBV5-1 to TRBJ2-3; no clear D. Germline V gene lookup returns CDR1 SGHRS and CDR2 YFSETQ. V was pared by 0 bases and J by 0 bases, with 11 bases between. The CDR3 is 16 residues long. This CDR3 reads CASSLVLQASTDTQYF. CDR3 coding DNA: TGCGCCAGCAGCTTGGTCTTACAAGCTAGCACAGATACGCAGTATTTT.

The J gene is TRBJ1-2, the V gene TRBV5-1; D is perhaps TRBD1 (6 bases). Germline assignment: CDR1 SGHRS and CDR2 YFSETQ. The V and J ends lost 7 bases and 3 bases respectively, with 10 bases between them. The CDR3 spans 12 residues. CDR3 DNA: TGCGCCAGCGGTCCAGGGGACTATGGCTACACCTTC. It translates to CASGPGDYGYTF.

The DNA of the CDR3 is TGTGCCAGCAGTGACGGACAGGCCTGGCAGTTCTTC. Encoded protein: CASSDGQAWQFF. The chain joins TRBV2 to TRBJ2-1, with 7 nucleotides matching TRBD1. The length of the CDR3 is 12 residues. Germline V gene data show CDR1 as SNHLY and CDR2 as FYNNEI. The trim removed 3 bases at V and 12 bases at J, leaving 5 bases unmatched.

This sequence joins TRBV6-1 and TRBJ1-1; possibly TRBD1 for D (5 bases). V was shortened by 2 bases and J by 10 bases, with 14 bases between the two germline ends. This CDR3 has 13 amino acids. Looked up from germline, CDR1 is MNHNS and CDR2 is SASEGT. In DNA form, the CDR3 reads TGTGCCAGCAGTGAAAGGAGGGGAGGAAGAGCTTTCTTT. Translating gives CASSERRGGRAFF.

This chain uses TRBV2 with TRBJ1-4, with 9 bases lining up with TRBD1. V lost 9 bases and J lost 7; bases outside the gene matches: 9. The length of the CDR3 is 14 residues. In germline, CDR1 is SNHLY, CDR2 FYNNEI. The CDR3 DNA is TGTGCCAGTTCTGCCGGGACAGGGAGTGAAAAACTGTTTTTT. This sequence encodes CASSAGTGSEKLFF.

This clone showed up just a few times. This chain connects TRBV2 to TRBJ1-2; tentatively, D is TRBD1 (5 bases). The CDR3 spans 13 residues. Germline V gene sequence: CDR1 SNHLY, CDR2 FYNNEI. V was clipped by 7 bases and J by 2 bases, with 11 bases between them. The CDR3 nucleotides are TGTGCCAGCACCCGGGACTGGAACTATGGCTACACCTTC. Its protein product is CASTRDWNYGYTF. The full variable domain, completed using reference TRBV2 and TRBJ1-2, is EPEVTQTPSHQVTQMGQEVILRCVPISNHLYFYWYRQILGQKVEFLVSFYNNEISEKSEIFDDQFSVERPDGSNFTLKIRSTKLEDSAMYFCASTRDWNYGYTFGSGTRLTVV.

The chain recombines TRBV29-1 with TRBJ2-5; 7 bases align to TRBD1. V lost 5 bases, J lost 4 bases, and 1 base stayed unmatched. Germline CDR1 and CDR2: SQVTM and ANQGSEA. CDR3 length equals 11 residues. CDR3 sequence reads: CSVRQGETQYF. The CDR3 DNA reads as TGCAGCGTTAGACAGGGAGAGACCCAGTACTTC.

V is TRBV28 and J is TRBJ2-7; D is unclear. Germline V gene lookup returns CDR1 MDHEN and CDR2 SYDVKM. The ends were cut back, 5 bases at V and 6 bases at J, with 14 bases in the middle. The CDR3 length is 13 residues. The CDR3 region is CASSLGVSREQYF. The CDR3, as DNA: TGTGCCAGCAGTCTCGGAGTATCTCGCGAGCAGTACTTC.

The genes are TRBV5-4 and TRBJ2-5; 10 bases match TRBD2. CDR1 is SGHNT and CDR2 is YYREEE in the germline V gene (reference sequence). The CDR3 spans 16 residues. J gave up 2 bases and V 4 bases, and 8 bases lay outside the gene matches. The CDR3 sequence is CASSPRPSGGQETQYF. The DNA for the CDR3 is TGTGCCAGCAGCCCAAGGCCTAGCGGGGGTCAAGAGACCCAGTACTTC.

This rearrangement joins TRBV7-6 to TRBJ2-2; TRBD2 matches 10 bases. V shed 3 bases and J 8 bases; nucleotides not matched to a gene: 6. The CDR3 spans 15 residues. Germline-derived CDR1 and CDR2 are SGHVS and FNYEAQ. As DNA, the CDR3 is TGTGCCAGCAGCTTGTCGTCTAGCGGGAGAGGGGAGCTGTTTTTT. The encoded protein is CASSLSSSGRGELFF.

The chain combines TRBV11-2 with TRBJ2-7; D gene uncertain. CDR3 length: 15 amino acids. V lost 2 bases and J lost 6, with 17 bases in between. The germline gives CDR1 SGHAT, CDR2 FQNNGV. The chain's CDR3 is CASSLNLGGVGEQYF. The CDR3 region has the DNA TGTGCCAGCAGCTTAAATCTGGGTGGAGTTGGCGAGCAGTACTTC.

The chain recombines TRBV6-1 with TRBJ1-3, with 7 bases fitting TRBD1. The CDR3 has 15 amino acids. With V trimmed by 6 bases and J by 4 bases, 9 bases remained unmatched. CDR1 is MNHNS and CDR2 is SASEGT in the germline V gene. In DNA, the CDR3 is TGTGCCAGCAGCAGATCCGGGACAGCAGGAAACACCATATATTTT. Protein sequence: CASSRSGTAGNTIYF.

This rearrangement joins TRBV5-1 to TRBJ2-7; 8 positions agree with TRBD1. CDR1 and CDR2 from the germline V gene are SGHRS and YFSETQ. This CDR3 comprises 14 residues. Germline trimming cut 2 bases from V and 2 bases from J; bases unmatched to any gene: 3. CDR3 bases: TGCGCCAGCAGCTTCGGGACAGGTGCCTACGAGCAGTACTTC. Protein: CASSFGTGAYEQYF. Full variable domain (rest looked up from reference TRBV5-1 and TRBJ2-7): KAGVTQTPRYLIKTRGQQVTLSCSPISGHRSVSWYQQTPGQGLQFLFEYFSETQRNKGNFPGRFSGRQFSNSRSEMNVSTLELGDSALYLCASSFGTGAYEQYFGPGTRLTVT.

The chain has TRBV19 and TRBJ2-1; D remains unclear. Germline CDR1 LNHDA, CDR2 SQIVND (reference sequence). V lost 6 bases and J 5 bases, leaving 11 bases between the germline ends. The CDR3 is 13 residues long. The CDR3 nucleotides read TGTGCCAGTAGCCCAACTCACAACAATGAGCAGTTCTTC. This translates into CASSPTHNNEQFF.

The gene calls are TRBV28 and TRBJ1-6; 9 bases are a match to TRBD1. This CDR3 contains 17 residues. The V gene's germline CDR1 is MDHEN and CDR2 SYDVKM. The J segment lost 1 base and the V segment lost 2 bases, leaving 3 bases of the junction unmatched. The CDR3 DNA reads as TGTGCCAGCAGTTTACTACAGGGGGCTTCCTATAATTCACCCCTCCACTTT. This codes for CASSLLQGASYNSPLHF.

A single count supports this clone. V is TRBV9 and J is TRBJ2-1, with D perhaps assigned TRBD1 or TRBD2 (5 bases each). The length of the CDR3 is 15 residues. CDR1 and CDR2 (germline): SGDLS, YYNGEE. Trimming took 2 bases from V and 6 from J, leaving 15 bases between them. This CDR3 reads CASSVGGGVVNEQFF. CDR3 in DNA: TGTGCCAGCAGCGTCGGTGGGGGAGTAGTCAATGAGCAGTTCTTC.

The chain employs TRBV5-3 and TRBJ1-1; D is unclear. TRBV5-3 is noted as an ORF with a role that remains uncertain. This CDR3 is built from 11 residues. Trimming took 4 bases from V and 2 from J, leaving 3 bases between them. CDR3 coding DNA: TGTGCCAGAAGCCGAAACACTGAAGCTTTCTTT. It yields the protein CARSRNTEAFF.

CDR3: CASSGAGGETQYF. The CDR3 DNA reads as TGTGCCAGCAGTGGGGCTGGAGGGGAGACCCAGTACTTC. The rearrangement uses TRBV25-1 and TRBJ2-5; the D gene is possibly TRBD2 (6 bases). This CDR3 comprises 13 residues. The germline V gene has CDR1 MGHDK and CDR2 SYGVNS. With 4 bases removed from V and 5 bases from J, the gap between germline ends came to 11 bases.

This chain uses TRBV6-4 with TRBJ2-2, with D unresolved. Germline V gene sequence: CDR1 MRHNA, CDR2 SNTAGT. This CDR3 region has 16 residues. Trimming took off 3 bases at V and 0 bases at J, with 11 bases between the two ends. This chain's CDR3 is CASSEGYRSNTGELFF. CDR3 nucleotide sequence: TGTGCCAGCAGTGAGGGCTACCGATCGAACACCGGGGAGCTGTTTTTT.

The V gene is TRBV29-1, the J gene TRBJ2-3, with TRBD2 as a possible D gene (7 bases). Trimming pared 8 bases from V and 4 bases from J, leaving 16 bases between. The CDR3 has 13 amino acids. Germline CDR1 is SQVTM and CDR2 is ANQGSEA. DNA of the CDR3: TGCAGCTCAAGGGGGGGGGCACCAGATACGCAGTATTTT. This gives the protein CSSRGGAPDTQYF.

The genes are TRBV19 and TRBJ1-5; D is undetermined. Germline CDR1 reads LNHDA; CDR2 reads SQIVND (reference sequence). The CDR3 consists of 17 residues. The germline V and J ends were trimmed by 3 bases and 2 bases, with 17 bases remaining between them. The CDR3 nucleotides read TGTGCCAGTAGTATCTCCCCTGCCCAGGCGGGCAATCAGCCCCAGCATTTT. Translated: CASSISPAQAGNQPQHF.

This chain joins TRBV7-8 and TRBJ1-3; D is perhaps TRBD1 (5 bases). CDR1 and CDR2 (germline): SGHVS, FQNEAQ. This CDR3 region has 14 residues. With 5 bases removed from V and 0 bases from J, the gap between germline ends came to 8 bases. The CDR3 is CASSRRGSGNTIYF. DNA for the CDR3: TGTGCCAGCAGCCGTAGGGGCTCTGGAAACACCATATATTTT.

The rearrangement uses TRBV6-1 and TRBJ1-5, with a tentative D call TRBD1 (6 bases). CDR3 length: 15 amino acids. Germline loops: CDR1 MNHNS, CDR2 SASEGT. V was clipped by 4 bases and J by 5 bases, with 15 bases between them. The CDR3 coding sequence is TGTGCCAGCAGTGCCCCAGTGGGGGGCTATCAGCCCCAGCATTTT. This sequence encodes CASSAPVGGYQPQHF.

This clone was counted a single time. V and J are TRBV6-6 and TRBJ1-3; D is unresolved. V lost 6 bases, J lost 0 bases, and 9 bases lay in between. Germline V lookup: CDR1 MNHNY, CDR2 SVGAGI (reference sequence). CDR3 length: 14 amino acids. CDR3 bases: TGTGCCAGCAGACCTATGAACTCTGGAAACACCATATATTTT. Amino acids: CASRPMNSGNTIYF.

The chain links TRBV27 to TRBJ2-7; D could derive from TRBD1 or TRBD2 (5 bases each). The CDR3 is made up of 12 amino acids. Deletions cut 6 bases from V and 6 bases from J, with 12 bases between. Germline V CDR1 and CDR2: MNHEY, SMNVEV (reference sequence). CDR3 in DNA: TGTGCCAGCAGCAACCGGGGCGGCGAGCAGTACTTC. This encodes CASSNRGGEQYF.

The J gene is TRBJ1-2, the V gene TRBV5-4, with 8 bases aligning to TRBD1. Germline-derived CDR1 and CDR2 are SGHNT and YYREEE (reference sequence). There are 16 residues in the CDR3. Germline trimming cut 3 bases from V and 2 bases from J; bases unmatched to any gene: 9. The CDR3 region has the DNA TGTGCCAGCAGCTCCGACCTGGGACAGGTGAACTATGGCTACACCTTC. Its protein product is CASSSDLGQVNYGYTF.

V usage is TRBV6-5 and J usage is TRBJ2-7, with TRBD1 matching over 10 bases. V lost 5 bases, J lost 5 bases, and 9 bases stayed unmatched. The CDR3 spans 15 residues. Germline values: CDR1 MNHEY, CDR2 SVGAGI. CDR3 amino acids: CASSSRDRGSHEQYF. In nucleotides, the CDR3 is TGTGCCAGCAGTAGCCGGGACAGGGGTTCCCACGAGCAGTACTTC.

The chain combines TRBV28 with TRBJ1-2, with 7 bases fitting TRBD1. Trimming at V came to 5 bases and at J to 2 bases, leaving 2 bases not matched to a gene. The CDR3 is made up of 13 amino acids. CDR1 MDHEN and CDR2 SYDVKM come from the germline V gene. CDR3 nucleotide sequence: TGTGCCAGCAGTCAGACAGGGAACTATGGCTACACCTTC. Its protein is CASSQTGNYGYTF.

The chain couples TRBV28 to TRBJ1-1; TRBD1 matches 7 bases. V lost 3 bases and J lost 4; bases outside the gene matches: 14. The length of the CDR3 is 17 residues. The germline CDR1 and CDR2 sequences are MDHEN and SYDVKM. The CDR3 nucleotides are TGTGCCAGCAGTTTCAACCCGGGGTGGACAGGAGGCACTGAAGCTTTCTTT. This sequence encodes CASSFNPGWTGGTEAFF. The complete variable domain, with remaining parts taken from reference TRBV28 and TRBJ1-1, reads DVKVTQSSRYLVKRTGEKVFLECVQDMDHENMFWYRQDPGLGLRLIYFSYDVKMKEKGDIPEGYSVSREKKERFSLILESASTNQTSMYLCASSFNPGWTGGTEAFFGQGTRLTVV.

CDR3 sequence reads: CATSRGQGNRRNQPQHF. As DNA, the CDR3 is TGTGCCACCAGCAGAGGTCAGGGAAACCGTCGCAATCAGCCCCAGCATTTT. The rearrangement joins TRBV15 to TRBJ1-5, with a weak D call TRBD1 (5 bases). Germline CDR1 LNHNV, CDR2 YYDKDF (reference sequence). CDR3 size: 17 residues. Between the trimmed V and J ends, which lost 1 base and 2 bases, there was a span of 15 bases.

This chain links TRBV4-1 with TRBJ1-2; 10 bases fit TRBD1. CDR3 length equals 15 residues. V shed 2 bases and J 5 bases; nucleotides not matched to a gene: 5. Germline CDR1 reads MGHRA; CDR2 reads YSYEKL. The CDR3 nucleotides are TGCGCCAGCAGCCAAAAGACAGGGGGCTATTATGGCTACACCTTC. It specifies CASSQKTGGYYGYTF.